This T cell receptor (beta chain) was sequenced for a study of response to subunit inactivated influenza vaccine. General study points: Authors suggested that a seasonal influenza vaccination recruits few new T cells each time.

This clonotype was recorded many times. Its antigen is unidentified. Each CDR3 protein gets one entry after TCRdb re-called the RT-PCR reads with MiXCR. The data hold hundreds of thousands of distinct CDR3 sequences, with about 15% observed a single time. The germline V gene has CDR1 MNHNS and CDR2 SASEGT. This CDR3 has 15 amino acids. Unmatched junction bases numbered 7, after V lost 6 bases and J lost 5 bases. The TCR sequence derives from a man aged 45-65 years who received an inactivated influenza vaccine. The rearrangement links TRBV6-1 to TRBJ2-1; 10 bases line up with TRBD2. Specimen: PBMCs from blood, collected around 14 days before vaccination. The CDR3 DNA sequence: TGTGCCAGCAGATCTAGCGGGAGTTCCCACAATGAGCAGTTCTTC. It codes for CASRSSGSSHNEQFF.